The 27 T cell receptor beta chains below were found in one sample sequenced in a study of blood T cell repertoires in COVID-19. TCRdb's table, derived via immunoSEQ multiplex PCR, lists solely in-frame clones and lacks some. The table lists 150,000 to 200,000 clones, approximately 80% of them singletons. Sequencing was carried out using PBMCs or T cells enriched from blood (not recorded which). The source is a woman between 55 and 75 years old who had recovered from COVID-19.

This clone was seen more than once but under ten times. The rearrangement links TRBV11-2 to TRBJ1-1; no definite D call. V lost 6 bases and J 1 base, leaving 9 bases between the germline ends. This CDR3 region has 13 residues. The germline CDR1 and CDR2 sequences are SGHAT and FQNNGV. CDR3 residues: CASSYSPNTEAFF. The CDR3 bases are TGTGCCAGCAGTTACTCCCCGAACACTGAAGCTTTCTTT.

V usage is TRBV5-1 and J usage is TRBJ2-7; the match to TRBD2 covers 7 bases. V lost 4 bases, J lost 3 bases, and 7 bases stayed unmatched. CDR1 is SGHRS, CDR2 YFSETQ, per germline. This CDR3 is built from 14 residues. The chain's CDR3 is CASSPGTTHYEQYF. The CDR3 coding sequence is TGCGCCAGCAGCCCCGGGACTACGCACTACGAGCAGTACTTC.

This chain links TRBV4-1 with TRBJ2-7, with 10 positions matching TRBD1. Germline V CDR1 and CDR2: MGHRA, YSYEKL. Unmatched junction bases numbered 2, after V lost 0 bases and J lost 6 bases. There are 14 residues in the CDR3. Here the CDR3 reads CASSQDRTGGEQYF. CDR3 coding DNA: TGCGCCAGCAGCCAAGATAGGACAGGGGGCGAGCAGTACTTC.

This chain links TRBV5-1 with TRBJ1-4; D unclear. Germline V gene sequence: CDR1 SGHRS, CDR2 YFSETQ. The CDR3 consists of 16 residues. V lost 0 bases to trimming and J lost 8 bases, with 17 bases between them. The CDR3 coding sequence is TGCGCCAGCAGCTTGGATACAAGTCCGGGGAACGAAAAACTGTTTTTT. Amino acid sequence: CASSLDTSPGNEKLFF.

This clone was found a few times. CDR3 bases: TGTGCCAGCACCACGATTTGGGCTCTTGGAAACACCATATATTTT. Its translation is CASTTIWALGNTIYF. The chain has TRBV28 and TRBJ1-3; D gene ambiguous. V gave up 7 bases and J gave up 3 bases, with 16 bases separating them. This CDR3 is 15 amino acids long. Germline lookup yields CDR1 MDHEN and CDR2 SYDVKM.

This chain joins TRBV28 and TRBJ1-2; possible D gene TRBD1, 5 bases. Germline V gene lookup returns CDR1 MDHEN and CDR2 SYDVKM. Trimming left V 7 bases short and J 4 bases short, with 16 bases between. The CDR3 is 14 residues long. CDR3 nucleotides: TGTGCCAGCACACCGGGACTGAGATCCTATGGCTACACCTTC. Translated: CASTPGLRSYGYTF.

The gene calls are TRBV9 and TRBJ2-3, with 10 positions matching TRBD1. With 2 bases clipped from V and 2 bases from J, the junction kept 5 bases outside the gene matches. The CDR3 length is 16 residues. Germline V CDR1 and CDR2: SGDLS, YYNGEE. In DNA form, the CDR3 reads TGTGCCAGCAGCGTTATGGGACAGGGGCTCACAGATACGCAGTATTTT. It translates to CASSVMGQGLTDTQYF.

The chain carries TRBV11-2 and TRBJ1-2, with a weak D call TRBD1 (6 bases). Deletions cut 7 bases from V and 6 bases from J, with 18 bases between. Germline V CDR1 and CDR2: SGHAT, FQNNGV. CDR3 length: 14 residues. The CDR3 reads CASTLTRGSHGYTF. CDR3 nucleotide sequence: TGTGCCAGCACCCTTACCAGGGGTTCTCATGGCTACACCTTC.

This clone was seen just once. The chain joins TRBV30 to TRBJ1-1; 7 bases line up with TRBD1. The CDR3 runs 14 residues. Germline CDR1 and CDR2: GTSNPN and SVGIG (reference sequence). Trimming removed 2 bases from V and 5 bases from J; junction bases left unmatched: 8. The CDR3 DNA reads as TGTGCCTGGAGTTCCAGGGGGGTCGCTACTGAAGCTTTCTTT. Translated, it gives CAWSSRGVATEAFF.

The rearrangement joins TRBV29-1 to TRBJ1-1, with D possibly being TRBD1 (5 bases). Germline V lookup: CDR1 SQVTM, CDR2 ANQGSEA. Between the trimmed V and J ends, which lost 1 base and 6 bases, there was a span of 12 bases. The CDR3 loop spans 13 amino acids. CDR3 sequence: CSVEGTGVAEAFF. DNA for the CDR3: TGCAGCGTTGAAGGTACAGGCGTCGCTGAAGCTTTCTTT. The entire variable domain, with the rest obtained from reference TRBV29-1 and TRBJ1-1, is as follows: SAVISQKPSRDICQRGTSLTIQCQVDSQVTMMFWYRQQPGQSLTLIATANQGSEATYESGFVIDKFPISRPNLTFSTLTVSNMSPEDSSIYLCSVEGTGVAEAFFGQGTRLTVV.

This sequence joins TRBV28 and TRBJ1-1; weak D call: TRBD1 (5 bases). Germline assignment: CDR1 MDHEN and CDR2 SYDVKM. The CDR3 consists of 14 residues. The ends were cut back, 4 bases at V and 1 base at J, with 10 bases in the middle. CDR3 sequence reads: CASSWGGSNTEAFF. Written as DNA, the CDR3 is TGTGCCAGCAGTTGGGGGGGGTCGAACACTGAAGCTTTCTTT.

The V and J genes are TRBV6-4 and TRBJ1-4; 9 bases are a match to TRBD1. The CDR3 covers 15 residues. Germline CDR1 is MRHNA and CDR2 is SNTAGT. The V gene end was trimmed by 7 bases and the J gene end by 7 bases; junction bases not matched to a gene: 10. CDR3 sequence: CASTPGQGRSEKLFF. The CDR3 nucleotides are TGTGCCAGCACCCCTGGACAGGGGAGAAGTGAAAAACTGTTTTTT.

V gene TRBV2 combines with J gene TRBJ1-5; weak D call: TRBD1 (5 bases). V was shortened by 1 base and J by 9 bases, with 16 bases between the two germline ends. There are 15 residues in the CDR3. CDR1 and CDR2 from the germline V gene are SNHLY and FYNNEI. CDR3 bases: TGTGCCAGCAGTGAAGGGTGGGGAGGTCAGGGGCCCCAGCATTTT. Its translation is CASSEGWGGQGPQHF.

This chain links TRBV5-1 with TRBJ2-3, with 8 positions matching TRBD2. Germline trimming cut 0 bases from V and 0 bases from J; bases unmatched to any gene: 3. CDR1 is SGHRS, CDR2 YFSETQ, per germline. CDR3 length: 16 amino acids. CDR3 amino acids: CASSLVGRASTDTQYF. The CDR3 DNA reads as TGCGCCAGCAGCTTGGTCGGGAGGGCTAGCACAGATACGCAGTATTTT. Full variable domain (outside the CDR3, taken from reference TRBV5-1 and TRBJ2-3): KAGVTQTPRYLIKTRGQQVTLSCSPISGHRSVSWYQQTPGQGLQFLFEYFSETQRNKGNFPGRFSGRQFSNSRSEMNVSTLELGDSALYLCASSLVGRASTDTQYFGPGTRLTVL.

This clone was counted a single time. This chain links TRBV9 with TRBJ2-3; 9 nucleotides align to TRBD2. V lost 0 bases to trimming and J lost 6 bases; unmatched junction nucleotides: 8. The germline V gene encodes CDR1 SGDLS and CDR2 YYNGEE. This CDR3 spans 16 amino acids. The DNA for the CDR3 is TGTGCCAGCAGCGTAGCTGGCGGGGGGGCAGGTGATACGCAGTATTTT. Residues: CASSVAGGGAGDTQYF.

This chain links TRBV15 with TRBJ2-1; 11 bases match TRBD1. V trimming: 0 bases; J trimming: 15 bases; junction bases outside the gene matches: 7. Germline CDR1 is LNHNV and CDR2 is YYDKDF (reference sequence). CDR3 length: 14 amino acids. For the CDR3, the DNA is TGTGCCACCAGCAGAGATCTTTTTGGGACAGGGGGGTTCTTC. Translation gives CATSRDLFGTGGFF.

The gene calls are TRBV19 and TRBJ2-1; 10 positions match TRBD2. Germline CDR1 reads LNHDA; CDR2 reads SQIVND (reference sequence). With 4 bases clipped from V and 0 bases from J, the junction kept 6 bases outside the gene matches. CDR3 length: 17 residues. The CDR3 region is CASSSRSGRASYNEQFF. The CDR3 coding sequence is TGTGCCAGTAGTAGCAGGAGCGGGAGGGCCTCCTACAATGAGCAGTTCTTC.

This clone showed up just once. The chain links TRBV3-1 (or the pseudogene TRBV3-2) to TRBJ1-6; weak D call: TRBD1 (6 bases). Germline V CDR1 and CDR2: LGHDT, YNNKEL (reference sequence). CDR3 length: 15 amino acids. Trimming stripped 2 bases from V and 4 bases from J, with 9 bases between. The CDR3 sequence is CASSQQGSYNSPLHF. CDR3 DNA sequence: TGTGCCAGCAGCCAACAGGGGTCGTATAATTCACCCCTCCACTTT.

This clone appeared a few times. The CDR3 DNA sequence: TGTGCCAGCAGCGTAGGGTCAGGGTTCGACGGGCAGTTCTTC. Translation gives CASSVGSGFDGQFF. The V and J genes are TRBV9 and TRBJ2-1, with D possibly being TRBD1 (5 bases). The CDR3 has 14 residues. Trimming stripped 0 bases from V and 12 bases from J, with 16 bases between. The germline CDR1 and CDR2 sequences are SGDLS and YYNGEE.

CDR3 coding DNA: TGTGCCATCAGTGAGTCTGGACAGGGGGCTGATGGCTACACCTTC. It encodes CAISESGQGADGYTF. The V call is TRBV10-3, the J call TRBJ1-2; 11 bases are a match to TRBD1. The CDR3 covers 15 residues. V gave up 0 bases and J gave up 6 bases; unmatched junction bases: 3. Per the germline V gene, CDR1 is ENHRY and CDR2 is SYGVKD.

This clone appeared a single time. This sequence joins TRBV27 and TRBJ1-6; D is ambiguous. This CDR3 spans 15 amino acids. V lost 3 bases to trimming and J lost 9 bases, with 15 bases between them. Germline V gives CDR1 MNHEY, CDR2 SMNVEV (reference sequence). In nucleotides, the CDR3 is TGTGCCAGCAGTTTGGGCCTCGCGGGGAGTTCACCCCTCCACTTT. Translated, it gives CASSLGLAGSSPLHF.

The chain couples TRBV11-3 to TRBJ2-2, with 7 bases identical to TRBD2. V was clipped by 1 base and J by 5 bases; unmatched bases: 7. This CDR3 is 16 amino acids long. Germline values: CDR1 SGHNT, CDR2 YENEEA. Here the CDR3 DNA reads TGTGCCAGCAGCTTAGGAGGCGGGAGTGAAACCGGGGAGCTGTTTTTT. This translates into CASSLGGGSETGELFF.

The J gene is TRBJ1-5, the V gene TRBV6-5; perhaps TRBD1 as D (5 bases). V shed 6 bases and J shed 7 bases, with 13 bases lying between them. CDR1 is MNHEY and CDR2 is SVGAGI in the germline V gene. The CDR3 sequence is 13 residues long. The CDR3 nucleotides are TGTGCCAGCAGGCCAGGGTACGGGCAGCCCCAGCATTTT. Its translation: CASRPGYGQPQHF.

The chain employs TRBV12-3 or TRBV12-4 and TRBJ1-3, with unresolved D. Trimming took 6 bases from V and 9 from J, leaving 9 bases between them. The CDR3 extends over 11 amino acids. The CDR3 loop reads CASSLSGTIYF. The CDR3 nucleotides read TGTGCCAGCAGCCTCAGTGGCACCATATATTTT.

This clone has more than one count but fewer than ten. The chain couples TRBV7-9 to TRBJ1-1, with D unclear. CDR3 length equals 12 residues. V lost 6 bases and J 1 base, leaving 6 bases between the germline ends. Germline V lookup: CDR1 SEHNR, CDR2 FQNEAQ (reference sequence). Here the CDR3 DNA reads TGTGCCAGCAGGGCAGGGAACACTGAAGCTTTCTTT. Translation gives CASRAGNTEAFF.

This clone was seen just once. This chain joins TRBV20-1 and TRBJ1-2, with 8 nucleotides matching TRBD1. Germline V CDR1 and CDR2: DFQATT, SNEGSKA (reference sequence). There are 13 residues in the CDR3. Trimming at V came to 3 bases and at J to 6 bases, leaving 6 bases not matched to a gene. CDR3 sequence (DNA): TGCAGTGCTAGTGCGGGACAGGTCGATGGCTACACCTTC. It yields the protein CSASAGQVDGYTF.

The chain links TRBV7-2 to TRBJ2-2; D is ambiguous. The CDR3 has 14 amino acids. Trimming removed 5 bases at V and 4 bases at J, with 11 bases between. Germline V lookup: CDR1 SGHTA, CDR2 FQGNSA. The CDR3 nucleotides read TGTGCCAGCAGCCCGGTCGTTACCACCGGGGAGCTGTTTTTT. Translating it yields CASSPVVTTGELFF.